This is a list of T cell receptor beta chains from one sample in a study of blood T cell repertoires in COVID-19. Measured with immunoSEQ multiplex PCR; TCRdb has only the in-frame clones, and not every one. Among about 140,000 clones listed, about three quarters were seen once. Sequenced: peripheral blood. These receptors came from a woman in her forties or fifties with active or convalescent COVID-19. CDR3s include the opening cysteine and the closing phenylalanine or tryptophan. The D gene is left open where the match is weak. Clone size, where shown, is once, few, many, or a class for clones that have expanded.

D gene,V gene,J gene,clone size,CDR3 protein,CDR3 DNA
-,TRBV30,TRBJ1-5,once,CAWSAGFGPQHF,TGTGCCTGGAGTGCGGGTTTCGGGCCCCAGCATTTT
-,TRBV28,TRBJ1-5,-,CASSTPGQMINQPQHF,TGTGCCAGCAGTACGCCGGGACAAATGATCAATCAGCCCCAGCATTTT
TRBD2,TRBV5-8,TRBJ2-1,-,CASSLGLAGGNEQFF,TGTGCCAGCAGCTTAGGGCTAGCGGGGGGAAATGAGCAGTTCTTC
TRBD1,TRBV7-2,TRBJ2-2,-,CASTTDRAAGELFF,TGTGCCAGCACCACGGACAGGGCAGCCGGGGAGCTGTTTTTT
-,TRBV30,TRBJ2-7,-,CAWDTGTYEQYF,TGTGCCTGGGACACAGGGACCTACGAGCAGTACTTC
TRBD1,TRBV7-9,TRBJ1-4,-,CASSARQGATNEKLFF,TGTGCCAGCAGCGCTCGACAGGGGGCAACTAATGAAAAACTGTTTTTT
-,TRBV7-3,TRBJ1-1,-,CASSLAGGLNTEAFF,TGTGCCAGCAGCTTAGCGGGGGGCCTTAACACTGAAGCTTTCTTT
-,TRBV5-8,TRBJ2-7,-,CASSPGDGEKVYEQYF,TGTGCCAGCAGCCCGGGCGACGGGGAGAAAGTTTACGAGCAGTACTTC
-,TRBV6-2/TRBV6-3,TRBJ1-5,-,CASSYGLQGSQPQHF,TGTGCCAGCAGTTACGGCCTACAGGGTTCTCAGCCCCAGCATTTT
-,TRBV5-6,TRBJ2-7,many,CASSPTGRYEQYF,TGTGCCAGCAGCCCGACAGGCCGCTACGAGCAGTACTTC
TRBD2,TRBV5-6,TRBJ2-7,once,CASSLRGGGSYEQYF,TGTGCCAGCAGCTTGCGAGGCGGGGGTTCCTACGAGCAGTACTTC
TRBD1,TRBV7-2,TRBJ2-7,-,CASSFTTGGVLYEQYF,TGTGCCAGCAGCTTTACGACAGGGGGCGTTCTCTACGAGCAGTACTTC
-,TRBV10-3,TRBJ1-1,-,CAIRADTEAFF,TGTGCCATCAGGGCGGACACTGAAGCTTTCTTT
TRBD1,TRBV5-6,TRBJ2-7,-,CASSPGQGRLLYEQYF,TGTGCCAGCAGCCCCGGACAGGGTAGACTTCTCTACGAGCAGTACTTC
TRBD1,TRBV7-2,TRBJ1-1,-,CASSSLTQGRAFF,TGTGCCAGCAGCTCGTTGACACAGGGGCGCGCTTTCTTT
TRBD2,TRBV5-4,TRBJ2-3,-,CASSLTSGAGDTQYF,TGTGCCAGCAGCTTGACTAGCGGGGCTGGAGATACGCAGTATTTT
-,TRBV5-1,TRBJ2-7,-,CASSLGTPYEQYF,TGCGCCAGCAGCTTGGGTACTCCCTACGAGCAGTACTTC
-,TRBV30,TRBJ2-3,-,CAWSPQDTQYF,TGTGCCTGGAGCCCCCAAGATACGCAGTATTTT
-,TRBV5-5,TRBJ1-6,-,CASSPLGPQNSPLHF,TGTGCCAGCAGCCCCCTGGGGCCTCAAAATTCACCCCTCCACTTT
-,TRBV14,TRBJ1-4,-,CASSHLRRQTNEKLFF,TGTGCCAGCAGCCACCTAAGGCGGCAGACTAATGAAAAACTGTTTTTT
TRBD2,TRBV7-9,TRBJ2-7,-,CASSLAASGSNEQYF,TGTGCCAGCAGCTTAGCTGCTAGCGGGAGTAACGAGCAGTACTTC
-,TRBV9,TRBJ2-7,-,CASSGTTREQYF,TGTGCCAGCAGCGGGACTACTCGGGAGCAGTACTTC
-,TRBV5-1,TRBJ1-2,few,CASSLLGSADYGYTF,TGCGCCAGCAGCTTGTTGGGTAGTGCGGACTATGGCTACACCTTC
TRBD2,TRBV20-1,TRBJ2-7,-,CSASERGGHEQYF,TGCAGTGCTAGTGAGCGGGGGGGCCACGAGCAGTACTTC
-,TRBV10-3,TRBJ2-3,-,CAISESAEDTQYF,TGTGCCATCAGTGAGTCGGCGGAGGATACGCAGTATTTT
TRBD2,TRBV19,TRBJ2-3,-,CASSINGGFSTDTQYF,TGTGCCAGTAGTATTAACGGGGGGTTTAGCACAGATACGCAGTATTTT
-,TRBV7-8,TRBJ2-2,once,CASSFLPGELFF,TGTGCCAGCAGCTTCCTTCCCGGGGAGCTGTTTTTT